Reported below is one TCR beta chain. The antigen is unknown. Donors had nominal health at sampling but likely had unrecorded immune exposures. This sample is part of a study of cytomegalovirus exposure and HLA in healthy donors. In the study overall: Roughly 170 million T cells yielded 100 million or so unique TCR beta sequences in earlier analysis. Regarding the study as a whole: One later analysis reportedly identified an Asian-associated ancestry cluster that showed fewer N-insertions than the roughly 700-donor mean. Within a later analysis, the majority of CMV-associated TCR beta chains appeared HLA-restricted.

The germline CDR1 and CDR2 sequences are SGHNT and YYREEE (reference sequence). The CDR3 runs to 15 residues. Germline trimming cut 2 bases from V and 4 bases from J; bases unmatched to any gene: 5. The PCR was carried out with 60 Vbeta primers and 13 Jbeta primers. TCRdb keeps only in-frame clones here, not all; method: immunoSEQ multiplex PCR. The sample includes 100,000 to 150,000 clones, more than 70% of them seen just once. The clonotype was recovered from a man in his fifties in good health and CMV-seronegative. The specimen was PBMCs. The chain uses TRBV5-4 and TRBJ2-3, with 9 bases aligning to TRBD2. Here the CDR3 DNA reads TGTGCCAGCAGCTTCGCGGGAGGGCCCCCAGATACGCAGTATTTT. Residues: CASSFAGGPPDTQYF. Combining the CDR3 with reference TRBV5-4 and TRBJ2-3 gives the whole variable domain ETGVTQSPTHLIKTRGQQVTLRCSSQSGHNTVSWYQQALGQGPQFIFQYYREEENGRGNFPPRFSGLQFPNYSSELNVNALELDDSALYLCASSFAGGPPDTQYFGPGTRLTVL.